The 30 T cell receptor beta chains given below trace back to one sample, sequenced in a study of blood T cell repertoires in COVID-19. Produced via immunoSEQ multiplex PCR; TCRdb's table is partial and in-frame only. The sample carries roughly 68,000 clones, roughly 84% recorded once. Sequencing used peripheral blood. The source of these receptors is a woman aged 45-65 years with acute or convalescent COVID-19.

V and J are TRBV27 and TRBJ1-1, with 7 bases identical to TRBD1. The CDR3 spans 15 residues. The junction had 11 bases not matched to a gene; V was cut back by 6 bases and J by 4 bases. The germline V gene has CDR1 MNHEY and CDR2 SMNVEV (reference sequence). CDR3 residues: CASRTTGDGSTEAFF. The CDR3 DNA reads as TGTGCCAGCAGAACTACAGGGGACGGGTCCACTGAAGCTTTCTTT.

This clone showed up just once. The chain has TRBV6-2 or TRBV6-3 and TRBJ2-7; D gene uncertain. Trimming cost V 0 bases and J 7 bases, with 16 bases left between them. The CDR3 runs to 15 residues. Germline CDR1 and CDR2: MNHEY and SVGEGT. DNA of the CDR3: TGTGCCAGCAGTTACTCCACGAACAGTGCGCGAGAGCAGTACTTC. Protein product: CASSYSTNSAREQYF.

The chain is built from TRBV7-2 and TRBJ2-2, with 8 nucleotides matching TRBD2. V shed 6 bases, J shed 7 bases, and the junction held 10 bases outside the gene matches. The CDR3 has 15 amino acids. Germline V gene lookup returns CDR1 SGHTA and CDR2 FQGNSA. In nucleotides, the CDR3 is TGTGCCAGCAGATTCGGGGGGGCGGCCAGCGGGGAGCTGTTTTTT. Translating it yields CASRFGGAASGELFF.

The genes are TRBV19 and TRBJ2-7, with 10 positions matching TRBD1. V lost 6 bases, J lost 5 bases, and 4 bases stayed unmatched. The CDR3 has 13 amino acids. Germline V gives CDR1 LNHDA, CDR2 SQIVND (reference sequence). The CDR3 spells CASRGDRGHEQYF. CDR3 in DNA: TGTGCCAGTAGAGGGGACAGGGGACACGAGCAGTACTTC.

The CDR3 sequence is CAWSSTTSGQGLFYSYEQYF. The CDR3 bases are TGTGCCTGGAGTTCGACCACCTCGGGACAGGGGCTCTTCTACTCCTACGAGCAGTACTTC. The chain couples TRBV30 to TRBJ2-7, with 10 bases aligning to TRBD1. From germline, CDR1 is GTSNPN and CDR2 SVGIG (reference sequence). The CDR3 sequence is 20 residues long. The ends lost 2 bases at V and 0 bases at J; junction bases unmatched: 19.

The rearrangement links TRBV10-3 to TRBJ1-2; D uncertain. The CDR3 is 14 residues long. V lost 0 bases to trimming and J lost 9 bases, with 14 bases between them. In germline, CDR1 is ENHRY, CDR2 SYGVKD. The CDR3 protein is CAISESNLGASYTF. CDR3 DNA: TGTGCCATCAGTGAGTCGAACCTGGGAGCAAGCTACACCTTC.

V usage is TRBV7-9 and J usage is TRBJ1-3; a possible D gene is TRBD1 (5 bases). The length of the CDR3 is 15 residues. The V and J ends lost 4 bases and 1 base respectively, with 11 bases between them. CDR1 is SEHNR, CDR2 FQNEAQ, per germline (reference sequence). CDR3 sequence (DNA): TGTGCCAGCAGCTCCACCGGGACTTCTGGAAACACCATATATTTT. It specifies CASSSTGTSGNTIYF. Complete variable domain (other parts from reference TRBV7-9 and TRBJ1-3): DTGVSQNPRHKITKRGQNVTFRCDPISEHNRLYWYRQTLGQGPEFLTYFQNEAQLEKSRLLSDRFSAERPKGSFSTLEIQRTEQGDSAMYLCASSSTGTSGNTIYFGEGSWLTVV.

Written as DNA, the CDR3 is TGCGCCAGCAGCGGAGGGGATACCCAAGAGACCCAGTACTTC. Its translation is CASSGGDTQETQYF. The chain carries TRBV5-1 and TRBJ2-5; tentatively, D is TRBD2 (6 bases). The V gene lost 4 bases and the J gene lost 1 base, with 11 bases spanning the gap. CDR3 length equals 14 residues. CDR1 is SGHRS, CDR2 YFSETQ, per germline.

The chain is built from TRBV28 and TRBJ2-7; D gene unclear. Germline V CDR1 and CDR2: MDHEN, SYDVKM. V lost 5 bases, J lost 3 bases, and 5 bases lay in between. The CDR3 is 11 residues long. Here the CDR3 DNA reads TGTGCCAGCAGTATACACTACGAGCAGTACTTC. It translates to CASSIHYEQYF.

The V and J genes are TRBV12-3 or TRBV12-4 and TRBJ1-1; TRBD1 might be the D (6 bases). V lost 8 bases, J lost 3 bases, and 13 bases lay in between. The length of the CDR3 is 13 residues. The CDR3 spells CASGVQGYTEAFF. In DNA, the CDR3 is TGTGCCAGCGGGGTACAGGGCTACACTGAAGCTTTCTTT.

This clone was counted between two and nine times. The rearrangement uses TRBV7-3 and TRBJ1-6, with D tentatively TRBD1 (5 bases). Trimming took off 3 bases at V and 6 bases at J, with 12 bases between the two ends. The CDR3 has 15 amino acids. The germline V gene has CDR1 SGHTA and CDR2 FQGTGA. CDR3 in DNA: TGTGCCAGCAGCTTGGAATACGGGGGTAATTCACCCCTCCACTTT. Its protein product is CASSLEYGGNSPLHF.

This chain uses TRBV5-4 with TRBJ2-7; the match to TRBD1 covers 9 bases. CDR3 size: 15 residues. CDR1 is SGHNT and CDR2 is YYREEE in the germline V gene (reference sequence). V lost 4 bases and J lost 0; bases outside the gene matches: 5. The chain's CDR3 is CASSLGTGISYEQYF. The CDR3 region has the DNA TGTGCCAGCAGCCTCGGGACAGGGATCTCCTACGAGCAGTACTTC.

This clone was counted between two and nine times. The chain carries TRBV9 and TRBJ2-7; 8 nucleotides line up with TRBD2. V was clipped by 3 bases and J by 2 bases; unmatched bases: 7. Germline V gene sequence: CDR1 SGDLS, CDR2 YYNGEE. This CDR3 region has 15 residues. CDR3 in DNA: TGTGCCAGCAGCGAGTCAGCGGGAGCCACCTACGAGCAGTACTTC. Amino acids: CASSESAGATYEQYF.

The genes are TRBV5-4 and TRBJ2-1; 11 nucleotides agree with TRBD2. The CDR3 contains 18 residues. Germline lookup yields CDR1 SGHNT and CDR2 YYREEE (reference sequence). The V gene end was trimmed by 0 bases and the J gene end by 7 bases; junction bases not matched to a gene: 12. Here the CDR3 DNA reads TGTGCCAGCAGCTTGGCGCCTACCCCGACTAGCGGGAATAATGAGCAGTTCTTC. Its protein product is CASSLAPTPTSGNNEQFF.

This sequence joins TRBV6-5 and TRBJ2-7; TRBD1 aligns across 9 bases. Trimming cost V 7 bases and J 0 bases; bases outside gene matches: 7. This CDR3 spans 15 amino acids. Per germline, CDR1 MNHEY and CDR2 SVGAGI. In DNA, the CDR3 is TGTGCCAGCACCCGGGGGACAGGGCTCTCCTACGAGCAGTACTTC. Protein product: CASTRGTGLSYEQYF.

This CDR3 reads CASSLSGRNVVNYGYTF. The CDR3 coding sequence is TGTGCCAGCAGTTTAAGTGGCCGAAATGTGGTAAACTATGGCTACACCTTC. The chain uses TRBV28 and TRBJ1-2; unclear D gene. The V gene's germline CDR1 is MDHEN and CDR2 SYDVKM. The CDR3 loop spans 17 amino acids. Trimming took off 2 bases at V and 2 bases at J, with 18 bases between the two ends.

The chain carries TRBV28 and TRBJ1-6; D uncertain. V was trimmed by 5 bases and J by 10 bases, leaving 15 bases between them. Germline assignment: CDR1 MDHEN and CDR2 SYDVKM. The CDR3 extends over 14 amino acids. In DNA form, the CDR3 reads TGTGCCAGCAGTAGACCATCCAAACAGTCACCCCTCCACTTT. It is translated as CASSRPSKQSPLHF.

The V and J genes are TRBV7-2 and TRBJ1-3; tentatively, D is TRBD1 (5 bases). The CDR3 has 17 residues. The germline gives CDR1 SGHTA, CDR2 FQGNSA. V lost 0 bases and J lost 3, with 15 bases in between. The DNA for the CDR3 is TGTGCCAGCAGCTTAGCGGTTTCAGGGCACGGTGGAAACACCATATATTTT. This sequence encodes CASSLAVSGHGGNTIYF.

The sample holds one count of this clone. This CDR3 reads CASSFRDRLDPEQFF. The CDR3 DNA sequence: TGTGCCAGCAGCTTCCGGGACAGGTTAGATCCTGAGCAGTTCTTC. The J gene is TRBJ2-1, the V gene TRBV7-2; 8 bases agree with TRBD1. The germline V gene encodes CDR1 SGHTA and CDR2 FQGNSA. This CDR3 is built from 15 residues. J was trimmed by 9 bases and V by 3 bases; bases with no gene match: 10.

This clone was counted once. This sequence joins TRBV28 and TRBJ1-6; a weak D match, TRBD1 (5 bases). The CDR3 extends over 14 amino acids. V was trimmed by 2 bases and J by 8 bases, leaving 10 bases between them. Germline V gene lookup returns CDR1 MDHEN and CDR2 SYDVKM. The DNA of the CDR3 is TGTGCCAGCAGTTTACCGGGGGGAGATTCACCCCTCCACTTT. Amino acids: CASSLPGGDSPLHF. The variable domain in full, with the rest retrieved from reference TRBV28 and TRBJ1-6, is DVKVTQSSRYLVKRTGEKVFLECVQDMDHENMFWYRQDPGLGLRLIYFSYDVKMKEKGDIPEGYSVSREKKERFSLILESASTNQTSMYLCASSLPGGDSPLHFGNGTRLTVT.

The count of this clone is one. The chain is built from TRBV5-5 and TRBJ1-2, with 7 bases lining up with TRBD1. The germline V gene encodes CDR1 SGHKS and CDR2 YYEKEE (reference sequence). V was pared by 0 bases and J by 4 bases, with 12 bases of the junction left unmatched. This CDR3 spans 17 amino acids. DNA for the CDR3: TGTGCCAGCAGCTTGGCCGGGGTGACAGGGACCATCTATGGCTACACCTTC. Residues: CASSLAGVTGTIYGYTF.

V usage is TRBV4-3 and J usage is TRBJ2-7, with 10 bases that match TRBD1. This CDR3 comprises 14 residues. The trim removed 3 bases at V and 2 bases at J, leaving 1 base unmatched. Germline V gene data show CDR1 as LGHNA and CDR2 as YSLEER. CDR3 in DNA: TGCGCCAGCAGCCACGACAGGGGGCCCTACGAGCAGTACTTC. Protein: CASSHDRGPYEQYF.

This chain links TRBV7-3 with TRBJ2-2, with 10 bases fitting TRBD2. Germline CDR1 and CDR2: SGHTA and FQGTGA. V lost 5 bases to trimming and J lost 2 bases; unmatched junction nucleotides: 8. This CDR3 is built from 17 residues. CDR3 loop: CASSPRTSGANTGELFF. In nucleotides, the CDR3 is TGTGCCAGCAGCCCTAGGACTAGCGGAGCTAACACCGGGGAGCTGTTTTTT.

V is TRBV10-2 and J is TRBJ1-5; D remains unclear. Trimming pared 6 bases from V and 0 bases from J, leaving 6 bases between. The CDR3 extends over 13 amino acids. The germline V gene has CDR1 WSHSY and CDR2 SAAADI. The CDR3 reads CASSSDSNQPQHF. CDR3 coding DNA: TGCGCCAGCAGCAGCGATAGCAATCAGCCCCAGCATTTT.

This clone was seen only a few times. This chain connects TRBV15 to TRBJ1-5; weak D call: TRBD1 (5 bases). This CDR3 comprises 16 residues. Trimming cost V 0 bases and J 3 bases, with 12 bases left between them. Germline CDR1 is LNHNV and CDR2 is YYDKDF (reference sequence). CDR3 in amino acids: CATSREATAINQPQHF. CDR3 nucleotides: TGTGCCACCAGCAGAGAGGCGACAGCGATCAATCAGCCCCAGCATTTT.

The rearrangement joins TRBV10-2 to TRBJ1-1; D gene ambiguous. From germline, CDR1 is WSHSY and CDR2 SAAADI. Deletions cut 2 bases from V and 6 bases from J, with 16 bases between. The CDR3 covers 15 residues. Here the CDR3 reads CASSEEGRVEPEAFF. CDR3 bases: TGCGCCAGCAGTGAGGAGGGTAGGGTTGAGCCTGAAGCTTTCTTT.

This chain joins TRBV5-5 and TRBJ2-2, with TRBD1 identical over 8 bases. This CDR3 has 15 residues. V shed 2 bases, J shed 2 bases, and the junction held 2 bases outside the gene matches. Per the germline V gene, CDR1 is SGHKS and CDR2 is YYEKEE (reference sequence). As DNA, the CDR3 is TGTGCCAGCAGCTTTACAGGGGGTAACACCGGGGAGCTGTTTTTT. This gives the protein CASSFTGGNTGELFF.

The chain employs TRBV3-1 (or the pseudogene TRBV3-2) and TRBJ2-7, with TRBD2 identical over 9 bases. The CDR3 loop spans 15 amino acids. Germline CDR1 LGHDT, CDR2 YNNKEL (reference sequence). V lost 6 bases and J lost 0; bases outside the gene matches: 6. CDR3 protein: CASRPGLANSYEQYF. The CDR3, as DNA: TGTGCCAGCAGACCGGGACTAGCCAACTCCTACGAGCAGTACTTC.

The genes are TRBV6-4 and TRBJ1-6; D is ambiguous. The V and J ends lost 5 bases and 0 bases respectively, with 8 bases between them. CDR3 length: 15 residues. CDR1 MRHNA and CDR2 SNTAGT come from the germline V gene. The CDR3 DNA sequence: TGTGCCAGCAGTAAGGAGTTCTCCTATAATTCACCCCTCCACTTT. It is translated as CASSKEFSYNSPLHF.

The V call is TRBV25-1, the J call TRBJ1-2; TRBD1 matches at 10 bases. CDR1 is MGHDK, CDR2 SYGVNS, per germline. The V segment lost 2 bases and the J segment 8 bases; nucleotides outside the gene matches: 11. The CDR3 has 16 amino acids. The CDR3 nucleotides read TGTGCCAGCAGTGAACGGGGAGGGACAGGGGCGGCGGGCTACACCTTC. Encoded protein: CASSERGGTGAAGYTF.